The 31 T cell receptor beta chains given below trace back to one sample, sequenced in a study of CD8 T cells in ankylosing spondylitis. The study's findings and limits: Blood from ankylosing spondylitis patients appeared to carry a characteristic roughly 8-variant TCR beta motif.

TCRdb independently ran MiXCR on the 5' RACE reads; one entry per CDR3 protein. The sample consists of about 500,000 distinct CDR3 sequences, about 5% of them appearing once. Their cognate antigens are unknown. Sequenced input: blood, either unsorted or a sorted T cell fraction (not recorded which). These receptors were taken from a male donor with ankylosing spondylitis.

Ten or more counts support this clonotype. The rearrangement uses TRBV27 and TRBJ1-5; D not certain. The V and J ends lost 6 bases and 3 bases respectively, with 6 bases between them. The CDR3 loop spans 12 amino acids. The V gene's germline CDR1 is MNHEY and CDR2 SMNVEV (reference sequence). The chain's CDR3 is CASSFVNQPQHF. As DNA, the CDR3 is TGTGCCAGCAGCTTCGTCAATCAGCCCCAGCATTTT.

The rearrangement links TRBV18 to TRBJ2-7, with 12 bases that match TRBD2. This CDR3 has 16 amino acids. V lost 3 bases to trimming and J lost 3 bases; unmatched junction nucleotides: 6. Germline V CDR1 and CDR2: KGHSH, LQKENI. CDR3 sequence reads: CASSPPGLAGYYEQYF. CDR3 in DNA: TGTGCCAGCTCACCTCCAGGACTAGCGGGGTACTACGAGCAGTACTTC.

This clonotype was observed a few times. This rearrangement joins TRBV6-2 or TRBV6-3 to TRBJ2-4; D is ambiguous. CDR1 and CDR2 (germline): MNHEY, SVGEGT. Trimming cost V 1 base and J 5 bases, with 15 bases left between them. This CDR3 is built from 16 residues. CDR3 DNA sequence: TGTGCCAGCAGTTACTACCGTTCCCCCGGCGAAAACATTCAGTACTTC. Encoded protein: CASSYYRSPGENIQYF.

This clonotype was found many times. The rearrangement joins TRBV7-3 to TRBJ1-1; D is undetermined. Germline values: CDR1 SGHTA, CDR2 FQGTGA. The CDR3 runs 12 residues. Trimming stripped 4 bases from V and 5 bases from J, with 8 bases between. CDR3 in amino acids: CASSSGWTEAFF. CDR3 in DNA: TGTGCCAGCAGCTCCGGGTGGACTGAAGCTTTCTTT. Filled out from reference TRBV7-3 and TRBJ1-1, the complete variable domain reads GAGVSQTPSNKVTEKGKYVELRCDPISGHTALYWYRQSLGQGPEFLIYFQGTGAADDSGLPNDRFFAVRPEGSVSTLKIQRTERGDSAVYLCASSSGWTEAFFGQGTRLTVV.

The chain joins TRBV25-1 to TRBJ2-1; 10 positions agree with TRBD2. CDR3 length: 14 amino acids. Germline loops: CDR1 MGHDK, CDR2 SYGVNS. J gave up 6 bases and V 7 bases, and 6 bases lay outside the gene matches. CDR3 sequence: CASTRLAGVNEQFF. The CDR3 DNA is TGTGCCAGCACCCGGCTAGCGGGAGTCAATGAGCAGTTCTTC.

The table lists this clonotype with a few counts. Given a much more abundant clone one base away, this may be a read error. The V gene is TRBV11-3, the J gene TRBJ2-1; 8 bases fit TRBD2. The germline CDR1 and CDR2 sequences are SGHNT and YENEEA. The trim removed 2 bases at V and 9 bases at J, leaving 3 bases unmatched. The CDR3 consists of 13 residues. The CDR3 sequence is CASSLSLAGEQFF. The CDR3 DNA reads as TGTGCCAGCAGCTTATCTCTAGCGGGTGAGCAGTTCTTC.

The table lists this clonotype with many counts. The V call is TRBV28, the J call TRBJ1-5; D remains ambiguous. CDR3 length: 14 amino acids. V was pared by 5 bases and J by 3 bases, with 11 bases between. The germline V gene has CDR1 MDHEN and CDR2 SYDVKM. Here the CDR3 reads CASSPTRDNQPQHF. DNA of the CDR3: TGTGCCAGCAGTCCCACAAGAGACAATCAGCCCCAGCATTTT.

At least ten counts were recorded for this clonotype. V and J are TRBV3-1 and TRBJ2-3, with 9 bases matching TRBD2. The J segment lost 3 bases and the V segment lost 0 bases, leaving 4 bases of the junction unmatched. The CDR3 contains 16 residues. Germline loops: CDR1 LGHDT, CDR2 YNNKEL (reference sequence). The CDR3 DNA reads as TGTGCCAGCAGCCAAGATGGACTAGCGAGGACAGATACGCAGTATTTT. The encoded protein is CASSQDGLARTDTQYF.

The sample holds a few counts of this clonotype. This chain joins TRBV20-1 and TRBJ2-3; 14 positions agree with TRBD2. The CDR3 has 19 residues. J was trimmed by 2 bases and V by 0 bases; bases with no gene match: 10. CDR1 DFQATT and CDR2 SNEGSKA come from the germline V gene (reference sequence). The CDR3 reads CSARDGTSGGLTYTDTQYF. The CDR3 region has the DNA TGCAGTGCTAGAGATGGGACTAGCGGGGGCCTTACCTACACAGATACGCAGTATTTT.

The chain has TRBV6-1 and TRBJ2-7; D assignment may be TRBD1 or TRBD2 (5 bases each). Trimming removed 8 bases from V and 1 base from J, with 21 bases in between. The CDR3 runs 16 residues. Germline loops: CDR1 MNHNS, CDR2 SASEGT. Here the CDR3 reads CASRRSPGDPSYEQYF. CDR3 DNA sequence: TGTGCCAGCCGTCGGTCCCCCGGGGACCCATCCTACGAGCAGTACTTC.

This clonotype was detected many times. The chain couples TRBV20-1 to TRBJ2-3; possible D gene TRBD2, 6 bases. This CDR3 contains 11 residues. The ends were cut back, 6 bases at V and 10 bases at J, with 14 bases in the middle. Germline CDR1 reads DFQATT; CDR2 reads SNEGSKA (reference sequence). CDR3 sequence reads: CSATRAGSQYF. The DNA for the CDR3 is TGCAGTGCGACCAGGGCGGGGTCGCAGTATTTT.

This chain joins TRBV28 and TRBJ2-5; D ambiguous. V lost 5 bases and J 3 bases, leaving 7 bases between the germline ends. This CDR3 spans 12 amino acids. The germline CDR1 and CDR2 sequences are MDHEN and SYDVKM. CDR3 region: CASSDPEETQYF. In DNA, the CDR3 is TGTGCCAGCAGTGACCCGGAAGAGACCCAGTACTTC.

This clonotype was picked up many times. The chain joins TRBV4-2 to TRBJ2-7; the D is unclear. From germline, CDR1 is LGHNA and CDR2 YNFKEQ. The CDR3 is made up of 13 amino acids. The V and J ends lost 1 base and 0 bases respectively, with 4 bases between them. Here the CDR3 reads CASSQGSSYEQYF. The CDR3 bases are TGTGCCAGCAGCCAAGGGAGCTCCTACGAGCAGTACTTC.

In its sample, this clonotype was seen many times. The CDR3 region is CSGGTYNEQFF. Written as DNA, the CDR3 is TGCAGCGGGGGGACCTACAATGAGCAGTTCTTC. The genes are TRBV29-1 and TRBJ2-1; D is tentatively TRBD1 or TRBD2 (5 bases each). The CDR3 is 11 residues long. Trimming removed 7 bases at V and 2 bases at J, with 6 bases between. Germline V gene lookup returns CDR1 SQVTM and CDR2 ANQGSEA.

This clonotype was counted between two and nine times. The CDR3 loop reads CSAPEAETTGRDTQYF. As DNA, the CDR3 is TGCAGTGCTCCCGAGGCGGAGACGACAGGTAGAGATACGCAGTATTTT. The chain recombines TRBV20-1 with TRBJ2-3; perhaps TRBD1 as D (6 bases). This CDR3 is 16 amino acids long. With 5 bases removed from V and 5 bases from J, the gap between germline ends came to 23 bases. Germline assignment: CDR1 DFQATT and CDR2 SNEGSKA (reference sequence).

This clonotype was detected ten times or more. This rearrangement joins TRBV7-2 to TRBJ1-5; D not resolved. Per the germline V gene, CDR1 is SGHTA and CDR2 is FQGNSA. Between the trimmed V and J ends, which lost 2 bases and 7 bases, there was a span of 15 bases. The CDR3 length is 15 residues. The CDR3 protein is CASSLNGNGRQPQHF. The CDR3 bases are TGTGCCAGCAGCTTAAATGGGAACGGGAGGCAGCCCCAGCATTTT.

There are many counts of this clonotype. CDR3 sequence (DNA): TGCGCCAGCAGCTGGGTGGGGGATAGCAATCAGCCCCAGCATTTT. Its protein product is CASSWVGDSNQPQHF. This chain links TRBV5-1 with TRBJ1-5; D is perhaps TRBD1 (5 bases). The germline V and J ends were trimmed by 3 bases and 0 bases, with 10 bases remaining between them. The CDR3 is 15 residues long. The germline V gene encodes CDR1 SGHRS and CDR2 YFSETQ. The full variable domain, rest sourced from reference TRBV5-1 and TRBJ1-5, is KAGVTQTPRYLIKTRGQQVTLSCSPISGHRSVSWYQQTPGQGLQFLFEYFSETQRNKGNFPGRFSGRQFSNSRSEMNVSTLELGDSALYLCASSWVGDSNQPQHFGDGTRLSIL.

The sample holds many counts of this clonotype. The genes are TRBV6-5 and TRBJ1-2; D remains ambiguous. The CDR3 length is 15 residues. V was shortened by 2 bases and J by 4 bases, with 14 bases between the two germline ends. Germline values: CDR1 MNHEY, CDR2 SVGAGI. Here the CDR3 reads CASSYTPGGAYGYTF. The CDR3 nucleotides are TGTGCCAGCAGTTACACACCCGGAGGTGCCTATGGCTACACCTTC.

Ten or more counts support this clonotype. V and J are TRBV9 and TRBJ1-1; the D is unclear. The CDR3 has 15 residues. V lost 3 bases to trimming and J lost 2 bases, with 14 bases between them. The germline V gene has CDR1 SGDLS and CDR2 YYNGEE. CDR3 region: CASSERPSGNTEAFF. The CDR3 DNA follows: TGTGCCAGCAGCGAGCGACCCAGTGGCAACACTGAAGCTTTCTTT.

This clonotype was seen repeatedly, ten times or more. This sequence joins TRBV4-2 and TRBJ2-7; 9 nucleotides align to TRBD1. The CDR3 sequence is 13 residues long. Germline V gene lookup returns CDR1 LGHNA and CDR2 YNFKEQ. The junction had 4 bases not matched to a gene; V was cut back by 4 bases and J by 6 bases. The CDR3 sequence is CASSPDRGFEQYF. CDR3 nucleotide sequence: TGTGCCAGCAGCCCGGACAGGGGTTTCGAGCAGTACTTC.

This clonotype was observed at least ten times. The V gene is TRBV20-1, the J gene TRBJ2-5, with 7 positions matching TRBD2. J lost 5 bases, V lost 6 bases, and 9 bases had no gene match. This CDR3 is built from 13 residues. Germline V lookup: CDR1 DFQATT, CDR2 SNEGSKA (reference sequence). CDR3 protein: CSAATSVGETQYF. The DNA for the CDR3 is TGCAGTGCGGCAACTAGCGTTGGGGAGACCCAGTACTTC.

This clonotype occurred many times. This chain links TRBV6-5 with TRBJ1-5, with unresolved D. The CDR3 is made up of 15 amino acids. Trimming left V 0 bases short and J 9 bases short, with 15 bases between. CDR1 is MNHEY, CDR2 SVGAGI, per germline. In DNA form, the CDR3 reads TGTGCCAGCAGTTACTCGTCACGTCCAGTTTGGCCCCAGCATTTT. Translated: CASSYSSRPVWPQHF.

The chain is built from TRBV4-2 and TRBJ2-1; TRBD2 matches at 7 bases. This CDR3 spans 17 amino acids. V trimming: 0 bases; J trimming: 4 bases; junction bases outside the gene matches: 9. Germline values: CDR1 LGHNA, CDR2 YNFKEQ. CDR3 loop: CASSQDPGTTSYNEQFF. As DNA, the CDR3 is TGTGCCAGCAGCCAAGATCCAGGGACTACCAGTTACAATGAGCAGTTCTTC.

V gene TRBV27 combines with J gene TRBJ2-1; 11 bases line up with TRBD1. The CDR3 is 14 residues long. In germline, CDR1 is MNHEY, CDR2 SMNVEV (reference sequence). V shed 6 bases and J 9 bases; nucleotides not matched to a gene: 7. CDR3 sequence reads: CASSPGQGGSEQFF. As DNA, the CDR3 is TGTGCCAGCAGCCCGGGACAGGGGGGTTCTGAGCAGTTCTTC.

This clonotype was recorded at least ten times. The CDR3 DNA follows: TGTGCCAGCAGCCTCTTATCGGCGAACACTGAAGCTTTCTTT. Its translation: CASSLLSANTEAFF. The rearrangement links TRBV7-8 to TRBJ1-1; D not certain. This CDR3 is built from 14 residues. V was cut by 5 bases and J by 1 base, with 11 bases left in between. Germline CDR1 reads SGHVS; CDR2 reads FQNEAQ.

This clonotype came up many times. This chain links TRBV28 with TRBJ2-4; unclear D gene. Germline V gene sequence: CDR1 MDHEN, CDR2 SYDVKM. Trimming pared 4 bases from V and 8 bases from J, leaving 12 bases between. This CDR3 has 13 residues. For the CDR3, the DNA is TGTGCCAGCAGTTGGCCATTAGAGCACATTCAGTACTTC. The encoded protein is CASSWPLEHIQYF.

This clonotype was recorded many times. The V gene is TRBV2, the J gene TRBJ1-5, with D possibly TRBD1 on 5 matching bases. Trimming pared 3 bases from V and 2 bases from J, leaving 8 bases between. The germline gives CDR1 SNHLY, CDR2 FYNNEI. The CDR3 has 14 residues. CDR3 amino acids: CASSDRVGNQPQHF. CDR3 bases: TGTGCCAGCAGTGACAGGGTTGGCAATCAGCCCCAGCATTTT.

In this sample, this clonotype turned up many times. The chain has TRBV7-2 and TRBJ1-1, with D perhaps matching TRBD1 (6 bases). CDR3 size: 15 residues. Germline V lookup: CDR1 SGHTA, CDR2 FQGNSA. The ends were cut back, 6 bases at V and 1 base at J, with 15 bases in the middle. The CDR3 is CASRATGRGNTEAFF. The CDR3 bases are TGTGCCAGCAGGGCCACAGGGAGGGGGAACACTGAAGCTTTCTTT.

This clonotype was detected only a few times. V usage is TRBV5-4 and J usage is TRBJ2-1, with unresolved D. Trimming shortened V by 3 bases and J by 6 bases, and 13 bases separated the two germline ends. This CDR3 is 14 amino acids long. CDR1 is SGHNT and CDR2 is YYREEE in the germline V gene (reference sequence). The DNA for the CDR3 is TGTGCCAGCAGCTCGCCTCCGAAAGGCAATGAGCAGTTCTTC. Translating gives CASSSPPKGNEQFF.

This clonotype was found many times. The rearrangement joins TRBV20-1 to TRBJ1-1, with D possibly matching TRBD1 (6 bases). Per germline, CDR1 DFQATT and CDR2 SNEGSKA (reference sequence). Between the trimmed V and J ends, which lost 5 bases and 2 bases, there was a span of 12 bases. CDR3 length: 13 amino acids. This CDR3 is CSAARDTNTEAFF. The DNA for the CDR3 is TGCAGTGCTGCCCGGGACACCAACACTGAAGCTTTCTTT.

This clonotype was seen repeatedly, ten times or more. The J gene is TRBJ2-2, the V gene TRBV5-1; TRBD2 is a possible D gene (6 bases). The ends were cut back, 0 bases at V and 1 base at J, with 10 bases in the middle. CDR3 length: 16 residues. Germline V CDR1 and CDR2: SGHRS, YFSETQ. CDR3: CASSLVAAVNTGELFF. The DNA of the CDR3 is TGCGCCAGCAGCTTGGTAGCGGCGGTGAACACCGGGGAGCTGTTTTTT.